A selection of T cell receptor beta chains follows, all from one sample in a study of blood T cell repertoires in COVID-19. The assay was immunoSEQ multiplex PCR, and TCRdb's table has in-frame clones only and misses some. This repertoire shows about 73,000 clones, 90% found once; its top ten account for about 16%. Sequenced sample: peripheral blood. The receptors originated from a woman aged 80 or over with active or convalescent COVID-19. Each CDR3 is given with its conserved first and last residue. Each record gives: V gene, J gene, CDR3 protein.

TRBV5-3	TRBJ1-6	CAPPSGGDNSPLHF
TRBV2	TRBJ2-1	CAGTTGDYNEQFF
TRBV5-4	TRBJ1-1	CASSRTVNTEAFF
TRBV28	TRBJ1-6	CASSLRGGTGYNSPLHF
TRBV6-5	TRBJ1-1	CASSSRAPRKNTEAFF
TRBV27	TRBJ1-2	CASSLSLTGYDGYTF
TRBV6-2/TRBV6-3	TRBJ2-2	CASSYASSTGELFF
TRBV29-1	TRBJ2-6	CSVEGRAGANVLTF
TRBV28	TRBJ1-2	CASSLRSDGYTF
TRBV5-4	TRBJ2-5	CASSWPQETQYF
TRBV5-1	TRBJ2-7	CASSLDFTGRDEQYF
TRBV28	TRBJ1-2	CASSFATGGAYGYTF
TRBV6-1	TRBJ2-4	CASSGLAGALAKNIQYF
TRBV3-1/TRBV3-2	TRBJ2-1	CASSSTGGSYNEQFF
TRBV4-3	TRBJ2-1	CASSQGGPGQGFDEQFF
TRBV5-1	TRBJ1-6	CASSNLGQVFNSPLHF
TRBV6-6	TRBJ2-7	CASSHRGLAGDSYEQYF
TRBV7-6	TRBJ2-1	CASSFGGGTYNEQFF
TRBV5-1	TRBJ1-5	CASSLESGNQPQHF
TRBV12-5	TRBJ1-1	CASGLAFGQGSEAFF
TRBV5-1	TRBJ1-1	CASSIGNTEAFF
TRBV9	TRBJ1-2	CASSVVRGAPGYTF
TRBV3-1/TRBV3-2	TRBJ2-5	CASSHGLAGGRETQYF
TRBV9	TRBJ2-6	CASSAVAGANVLTF
TRBV28	TRBJ2-7	CASSLPGPSSYEQYF
TRBV5-1	TRBJ2-5	CASSFGLEGTQYF
TRBV7-9	TRBJ1-5	CASSGTGQPQHF
TRBV19	TRBJ2-1	CASSRGQTDSYNEQFF
TRBV28	TRBJ2-3	CASSLSASGGRDTQYF
TRBV27	TRBJ2-2	CASSLKGQGAGNTGELFF
TRBV4-1	TRBJ2-1	CASSQDQEAQGGDEQFF
TRBV4-1	TRBJ2-7	CASSHAIPGQTDYEQYF
TRBV5-1	TRBJ2-1	CASSPQGLTYNEQFF
TRBV19	TRBJ2-5	CASSTLGGGWETQYF
TRBV11-3	TRBJ2-2	CASSLTSGGAATGELFF
TRBV6-5	TRBJ2-7	CARQGAEQYF
TRBV4-3	TRBJ2-2	CASRLAGVLTGELFF
TRBV18	TRBJ1-5	CASSPLEQGGGYSNQPQHF
TRBV6-5	TRBJ2-3	CASSYRQGWGTDTQYF
TRBV9	TRBJ2-7	CASSETGVPGDEQYF